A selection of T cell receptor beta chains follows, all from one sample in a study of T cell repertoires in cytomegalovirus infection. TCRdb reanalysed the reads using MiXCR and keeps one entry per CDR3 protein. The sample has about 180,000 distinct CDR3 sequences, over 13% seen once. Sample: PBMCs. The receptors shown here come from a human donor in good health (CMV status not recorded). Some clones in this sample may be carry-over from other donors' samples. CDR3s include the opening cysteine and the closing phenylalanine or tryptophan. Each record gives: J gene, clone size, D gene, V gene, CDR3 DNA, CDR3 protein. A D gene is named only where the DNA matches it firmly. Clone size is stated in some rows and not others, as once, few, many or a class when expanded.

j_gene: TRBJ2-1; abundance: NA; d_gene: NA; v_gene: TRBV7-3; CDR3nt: TGTGCCAGCAGCTCCGATAGTTTCTCCTACAATGAGCAGTTCTTC; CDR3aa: CASSSDSFSYNEQFF
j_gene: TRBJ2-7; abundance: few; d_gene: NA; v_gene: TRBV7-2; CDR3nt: TGTGCCAGCAGCTTAGAACGGCATAGGACCTACGAGCAGTACTTC; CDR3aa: CASSLERHRTYEQYF
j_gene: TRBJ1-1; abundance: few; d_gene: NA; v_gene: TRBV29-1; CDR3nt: TGCAGCGTTGTCGTGGGGAGGAACACTGAAGCTTTCTTT; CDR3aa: CSVVVGRNTEAFF
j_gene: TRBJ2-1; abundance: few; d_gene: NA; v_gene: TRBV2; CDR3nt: TGTGCCAGCGTCGGCAATGAGCAGTTCTTC; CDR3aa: CASVGNEQFF
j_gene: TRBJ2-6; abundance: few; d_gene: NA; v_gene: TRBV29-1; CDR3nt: TGCAGCGTTAGGGCAGGGGCAAGCTCTGGGGCCAACGTCCTGACTTTC; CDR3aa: CSVRAGASSGANVLTF
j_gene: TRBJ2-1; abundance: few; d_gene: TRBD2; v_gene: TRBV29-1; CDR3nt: TGCAGCGTACTGGGAGGACTAGCGGGAAATGAGCAGTTCTTC; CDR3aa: CSVLGGLAGNEQFF
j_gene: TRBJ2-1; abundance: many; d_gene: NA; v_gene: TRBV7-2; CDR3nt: TGTGCCAGCAGCTTAGCGATTAGGAGAGATGAGCAGTTCTTC; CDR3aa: CASSLAIRRDEQFF
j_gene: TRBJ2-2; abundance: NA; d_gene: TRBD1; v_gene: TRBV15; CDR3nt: TGTGCCATTTCGACAGGGTCTGGGGCCGGGGAGCTGTTTTTT; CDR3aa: CAISTGSGAGELFF
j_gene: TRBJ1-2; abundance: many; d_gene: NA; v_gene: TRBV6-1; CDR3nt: TGTGCCAGCAGTGAAGCAGCGCAGCTCTATGGCTACACCTTC; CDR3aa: CASSEAAQLYGYTF
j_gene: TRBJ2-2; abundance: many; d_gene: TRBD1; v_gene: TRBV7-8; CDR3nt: TGTGCCAGCAGCCGCGGGACAGGGAATACCGGGGAGCTGTTTTTT; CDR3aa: CASSRGTGNTGELFF
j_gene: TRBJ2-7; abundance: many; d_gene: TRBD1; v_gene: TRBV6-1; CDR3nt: TGTGCCAGCAGTAGGACAGGGTCAAGGAACGAGCAGTACTTC; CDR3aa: CASSRTGSRNEQYF